Included here is one TCR beta chain sequence, with context. What it binds is unknown. The sample belongs to a study of CD4+ T cells in melanoma. General study points: Neoantigen-specific CD4+ T cells in melanoma reportedly had diverse differentiation states. A reported correlation linked neoantigen-specific CD4+ T cells to CD8+, macrophage and B cell function.

This CDR3 has 16 residues. V was cut by 5 bases and J by 6 bases, with 20 bases left in between. Germline assignment: CDR1 SEHNR and CDR2 FQNEAQ (reference sequence). Libraries were prepared by immunoSEQ multiplex PCR; TCRdb keeps only in-frame clonotypes and omits some of them. The sample contains about 10,000 clones, over 55% of which appear only once. The material sequenced was cells from a culture (not recorded whether cultured in vitro). This chain joins TRBV7-9 and TRBJ2-1; maybe TRBD2 (6 bases). The clonotype comes from a human donor with melanoma. CDR3 protein: CASSRWRGPGGNEQFF. The DNA of the CDR3 is TGTGCCAGCAGCCGGTGGAGGGGACCTGGTGGCAATGAGCAGTTCTTC.